The source of this T cell receptor (beta chain) is a study of CD4+ T cells in melanoma (dated by TCRdb to the early 2020s). A note on the overall study: The study investigated neoantigen-specific CD4+ T cells in human melanoma.

The receptor library was made with the immunoSEQ multiplex PCR assay. TCRdb obtained this table from immuneACCESS and retained in-frame rearrangements with V and J assigned. These tables miss some clones; where compared with another copy, unresolved V genes account for less than half of the shortfall, and the remainder is unexplained. The sample profile shows 140,000 or so clones; 85% to 95% of them were found once. Of the sample, 1.5% is held by the ten largest clones. V drops 2 bases and J drops 1 base, leaving 18 bases in between. From its cysteine to its phenylalanine, the CDR3 spans 17 amino acids. The retained sequence is limited to the CDR3, 51 bases, with the frame set at the first base. In the germline V gene, CDR1 corresponds to SGDLS and CDR2 to YYNGEE. Study-wide findings and limitations: Neoantigen-specific CD4+ T cells were reported to be correlated with the function of CD8+ T cells, macrophages and B cells. Neoantigen-specific CD4+ T cells in melanoma were reported to have a range of differentiation states.

This clone appeared a single time. What this receptor recognizes is not known. Base quality data are lacking; no much larger clone is found one base away. Patients with melanoma were used as donors. The rearranged segments are TRBV9 and TRBJ1-1; no D gene call is confident. The TCR comes from a human donor with melanoma. The nucleotide sequence is TGTGCCAGCAGCGTGGACGGGGTTGAGCAAGGGAACACTGAAGCTTTCTTT. Translation gives CASSVDGVEQGNTEAFF.